This T cell receptor (beta chain) was obtained from a study of T cells in Graves' hyperthyroidism and ophthalmopathy. The germline gives CDR1 SGHTA, CDR2 FQGNSA. V lost 11 bases to trimming and J lost 5 bases, with 13 bases between them. The CDR3 runs to 12 residues. Diagnosis of hyperthyroidism was new in patients aged 18 to 65, and its duration was under 2 months. Authors of the study amplified TCR beta CDR3 regions from RNA transcripts. Researchers ran a first-round RT-PCR on the TCR CDR3 using the HTBI primer set. MiXCR, applied by TCRdb to the multiplex PCR reads, yields one record per CDR3 protein. The table records roughly 710,000 distinct CDR3 sequences, about a third of them present only once.

The sequencing sample was made of blood. This sequence joins TRBV7-2 and TRBJ1-5; D uncertain. The sequence came from a woman aged 40 to 49 with Graves' hyperthyroidism. The CDR3 DNA follows: TGTGCCCCCCCCGGCAGGCATCAGCCCCAGCATTTT. Protein product: CAPPGRHQPQHF.